The present entry profiles one T cell receptor (beta chain) with its context. The TCR beta repertoire was assessed by survey-level immunoSEQ sequencing. The assay was immunoSEQ multiplex PCR, and TCRdb's table has in-frame clones only and misses some. The sample lists 55,000 to 70,000 clones, roughly 93% seen once, with 4.4% in the top ten. This CDR3 region has 15 residues. In germline, CDR1 is SGHRS, CDR2 YFSETQ. V dropped 4 bases and J dropped 0; count of bases not matched to a gene: 7. This sequence was found in a man aged 35 to 55 with rheumatoid arthritis. The genes are TRBV5-1 and TRBJ2-7; 7 bases are shared with TRBD1. Sequenced material: PBMCs. The CDR3 region has the DNA TGCGCCAGCAGCCCCCGACAGGGTCGCTCCTACGAGCAGTACTTC. It specifies CASSPRQGRSYEQYF.